Here is one T cell receptor beta chain with its context. This entry comes from a study of blood T cell repertoires in COVID-19. Sequencing used immunoSEQ multiplex PCR; TCRdb keeps in-frame clones, though not all of them. Of about 70,000 clones listed, 75% to 85% were seen once; the top ten hold 6.9%. This CDR3 comprises 15 residues. The ends were cut back, 1 base at V and 6 bases at J, with 13 bases in the middle. Germline V gene data show CDR1 as MNHEY and CDR2 as SMNVEV (reference sequence). J is TRBJ2-1 and V is TRBV27; perhaps TRBD2 as D (6 bases). What was sequenced was peripheral blood. The TCR originated in a man aged 25 to 45 with COVID-19, enrolled during active disease. CDR3 sequence reads: CASSLLILGGNEQFF. In DNA form, the CDR3 reads TGTGCCAGCAGTTTATTAATACTGGGGGGCAATGAGCAGTTCTTC.